Listed here are 15 T cell receptor beta chains from one sample, sequenced in a study of T cell responses to AZD1222 COVID-19 vaccine. The data were produced by immunoSEQ multiplex PCR, yet TCRdb's version contains in-frame clones alone and is incomplete. The data show some 140,000 clones, more than 75% seen once. Sample: peripheral blood, taken on day 0 of AZD1222 vaccination. The origin of the receptors is an adult in good health.

This chain links TRBV3-1 (or the pseudogene TRBV3-2) with TRBJ2-1; TRBD2 matches at 8 bases. CDR3 size: 18 residues. The V gene's germline CDR1 is LGHDT and CDR2 YNNKEL (reference sequence). V shed 3 bases and J 6 bases; nucleotides not matched to a gene: 16. The CDR3 sequence: CASSHPGGLTRWGNEQFF. CDR3 sequence (DNA): TGTGCCAGCAGCCACCCGGGGGGGCTGACTCGGTGGGGCAATGAGCAGTTCTTC.

The chain joins TRBV5-6 to TRBJ2-2; the D gene is possibly TRBD2 (5 bases). V lost 6 bases, J lost 6 bases, and 21 bases lay in between. Germline loops: CDR1 SGHDT, CDR2 YYEEEE. The CDR3 extends over 16 amino acids. Here the CDR3 DNA reads TGTGCCAGCACCTCAAGTGTTGACTACGAGGCCGGGGAGCTGTTTTTT. As protein: CASTSSVDYEAGELFF.

The J gene is TRBJ1-2, the V gene TRBV2; D remains ambiguous. Germline CDR1 and CDR2: SNHLY and FYNNEI. This CDR3 has 11 amino acids. Trimming left V 8 bases short and J 5 bases short, with 9 bases between. The CDR3 protein is CASRQGYGYTF. The CDR3 DNA reads TGTGCCAGCCGACAAGGTTATGGCTACACCTTC.

V gene TRBV19 combines with J gene TRBJ2-7; D gene unclear. Germline V gives CDR1 LNHDA, CDR2 SQIVND (reference sequence). CDR3 size: 15 residues. V lost 1 base to trimming and J lost 1 base, with 11 bases between them. DNA of the CDR3: TGTGCCAGTAGTATAGCCAGGACGCAGTCCTACGAGCAGTACTTC. It yields the protein CASSIARTQSYEQYF.

This chain uses TRBV7-8 with TRBJ1-2; D is perhaps TRBD1 (5 bases). V was trimmed by 1 base and J by 6 bases, leaving 15 bases between them. This CDR3 has 15 residues. Per the germline V gene, CDR1 is SGHVS and CDR2 is FQNEAQ. This chain's CDR3 is CASSLVGQGLDGYTF. CDR3 coding DNA: TGTGCCAGCAGCTTAGTAGGTCAGGGCTTGGATGGCTACACCTTC. The full variable domain, with the rest looked up from reference TRBV7-8 and TRBJ1-2, is GAGVSQSPRYKVAKRGQDVALRCDPISGHVSLFWYQQALGQGPEFLTYFQNEAQLDKSGLPSDRFFAERPEGSVSTLKIQRTQQEDSAVYLCASSLVGQGLDGYTFGSGTRLTVV.

This chain connects TRBV6-4 to TRBJ2-2; D is unresolved. The CDR3 sequence is 15 residues long. Germline lookup yields CDR1 MRHNA and CDR2 SNTAGT. V lost 3 bases to trimming and J lost 6 bases, with 14 bases between them. CDR3 DNA sequence: TGTGCCAGCAGTGATTCTCCTCTGGGTGCCGGGGAGCTGTTTTTT. It encodes CASSDSPLGAGELFF.

The chain carries TRBV5-8 and TRBJ1-5; D gene uncertain. This CDR3 is built from 12 residues. Germline CDR1 SGHTS, CDR2 YDEGEE. The ends were cut back, 4 bases at V and 13 bases at J, with 15 bases in the middle. CDR3 residues: CASSMGIVRQHF. The CDR3 nucleotides are TGTGCCAGCAGCATGGGCATAGTGCGACAGCATTTT.

This chain joins TRBV6-5 and TRBJ2-4; D unresolved. Germline values: CDR1 MNHEY, CDR2 SVGAGI. This CDR3 comprises 13 residues. The ends were cut back, 1 base at V and 15 bases at J, with 16 bases in the middle. The CDR3 protein is CASSYFQDGPRYF. CDR3 nucleotides: TGTGCCAGCAGTTACTTTCAGGACGGACCGCGGTACTTC.

The V gene is TRBV7-6, the J gene TRBJ1-6, with D tentatively TRBD1 (6 bases). The CDR3 is 16 residues long. Germline V gene sequence: CDR1 SGHVS, CDR2 FNYEAQ. V gave up 5 bases and J gave up 0 bases, with 11 bases separating them. DNA of the CDR3: TGTGCCAGCAGCGCCGGGACACACTCCTATAATTCACCCCTCCACTTT. Protein sequence: CASSAGTHSYNSPLHF.

The V and J genes are TRBV5-6 and TRBJ1-1; 7 bases agree with TRBD1. The CDR3 covers 13 residues. Per the germline V gene, CDR1 is SGHDT and CDR2 is YYEEEE. Losses at the gene ends were 4 bases for V and 4 bases for J; bases not matched to a gene: 4. The CDR3 sequence: CASSPTGVTEAFF. For the CDR3, the DNA is TGTGCCAGCAGCCCAACAGGGGTCACTGAAGCTTTCTTT. Full variable domain (rest looked up from reference TRBV5-6 and TRBJ1-1): DAGVTQSPTHLIKTRGQQVTLRCSPKSGHDTVSWYQQALGQGPQFIFQYYEEEERQRGNFPDRFSGHQFPNYSSELNVNALLLGDSALYLCASSPTGVTEAFFGQGTRLTVV.

The chain uses TRBV3-1 (or the pseudogene TRBV3-2) and TRBJ2-7; 11 positions agree with TRBD2. Germline CDR1 is LGHDT and CDR2 is YNNKEL (reference sequence). CDR3 length: 16 amino acids. Trimming removed 4 bases from V and 7 bases from J; junction bases left unmatched: 12. CDR3 in DNA: TGTGCCAGCAGCCGAGGATCTAGCGGGGGGTTAGGAGAGCAGTACTTC. Its translation: CASSRGSSGGLGEQYF.

The chain links TRBV9 to TRBJ1-2; tentative D call: TRBD1 (6 bases). The CDR3 length is 14 residues. Germline V CDR1 and CDR2: SGDLS, YYNGEE. The germline V and J ends were trimmed by 0 bases and 7 bases, with 13 bases remaining between them. This chain's CDR3 is CASSVGLIGGGYTF. The CDR3 DNA follows: TGTGCCAGCAGCGTAGGGTTGATAGGGGGTGGCTACACCTTC.

This chain joins TRBV7-2 and TRBJ1-5; no clear D gene. Trimming left V 1 base short and J 2 bases short, with 9 bases between. Germline V gene data show CDR1 as SGHTA and CDR2 as FQGNSA. The CDR3 length is 15 residues. The CDR3 DNA reads TGTGCCAGCAGCTTAGTGGGTGGGGGCAATCAGCCCCAGCATTTT. Translating gives CASSLVGGGNQPQHF.

The chain couples TRBV5-1 to TRBJ2-5; 7 nucleotides line up with TRBD1. Germline CDR1 and CDR2: SGHRS and YFSETQ. The CDR3 runs 15 residues. The V and J ends lost 6 bases and 5 bases, in that order; junction bases with no gene match: 13. The CDR3 is CASTKDRPDRETQYF. DNA for the CDR3: TGCGCCAGCACCAAGGACAGGCCGGATAGGGAGACCCAGTACTTC.

As for this clone: At one of its ends the junction is not consistent with the germline gene, which may arise from a read error. Other DNA variants within this sample encode the same CDR3. The V gene is TRBV11-2, the J gene TRBJ1-1; TRBD1 agrees at 8 bases. This CDR3 spans 14 amino acids. Germline assignment: CDR1 SGHAT and CDR2 FQNNGV. The CDR3 bases are TGTGCCAGCAGCTTACAGGGGGCGAACACTGAAGCCTTCTTT. Its protein product is CASSLQGANTEAFF.